The 19 T cell receptor beta chains listed next were all sequenced from one sample in a study of control samples from healthy donors and cancer patients. Sequenced by immunoSEQ multiplex PCR; TCRdb stores in-frame clones only, minus some. The table includes about 89,000 clones, roughly 86% detected once. Sample: blood. The receptor set was obtained from a man aged 25-40 years in good health.

The rearrangement uses TRBV27 and TRBJ2-2, with 9 bases aligning to TRBD2. J lost 7 bases, V lost 5 bases, and 11 bases had no gene match. Germline lookup yields CDR1 MNHEY and CDR2 SMNVEV (reference sequence). CDR3 length equals 16 residues. CDR3 bases: TGTGCCAGCAGTCCTTCTCTAGCGGGGCGGGGCGGGGAGCTGTTTTTT. As protein: CASSPSLAGRGGELFF.

This sequence joins TRBV10-3 and TRBJ2-1; possibly TRBD2 for D (7 bases). Deletions cut 10 bases from V and 1 base from J, with 14 bases between. CDR3 length: 14 residues. Looked up from germline, CDR1 is ENHRY and CDR2 is SYGVKD. CDR3 bases: TGTGCCAGCCGGGGGGCGGCATCCTACAATGAGCAGTTCTTC. Translated, it gives CASRGAASYNEQFF.

This chain links TRBV27 with TRBJ1-2; D is undetermined. V gave up 0 bases and J gave up 1 base, with 6 bases separating them. The CDR3 sequence is 14 residues long. Germline CDR1 reads MNHEY; CDR2 reads SMNVEV (reference sequence). The CDR3, as DNA: TGTGCCAGCAGTTTATCGAGAAATAACTATGGCTACACCTTC. It translates to CASSLSRNNYGYTF.

The CDR3: CATSDTRGGNEQFF. The CDR3 DNA reads TGTGCCACCAGTGATACGAGGGGGGGCAATGAGCAGTTCTTC. The chain recombines TRBV24-1 with TRBJ2-1, with D tentatively TRBD2 (7 bases). Germline CDR1 and CDR2: KGHDR and SFDVKD. The CDR3 contains 14 residues. V lost 3 bases, J lost 6 bases, and 11 bases lay in between.

Relative to its sample, this clone is large. V is TRBV6-2 or TRBV6-3 and J is TRBJ1-5; the D gene is possibly TRBD1 (6 bases). V lost 6 bases, J lost 7 bases, and 13 bases lay in between. The CDR3 has 13 residues. The germline V gene encodes CDR1 MNHEY and CDR2 SVGEGT. The CDR3 DNA sequence: TGTGCCAGCAGCCACGGGGACACCCAGCCCCAGCATTTT. Translation: CASSHGDTQPQHF.

The chain carries TRBV5-1 and TRBJ2-2; 11 bases match TRBD1. CDR3 length equals 15 residues. The germline V gene encodes CDR1 SGHRS and CDR2 YFSETQ. V dropped 4 bases and J dropped 6; count of bases not matched to a gene: 5. The CDR3 region is CASSQDRGQAGELFF. The CDR3 nucleotides read TGCGCCAGCAGCCAGGACAGGGGGCAGGCCGGGGAGCTGTTTTTT.

The rearrangement joins TRBV24-1 to TRBJ2-1, with TRBD2 matching over 11 bases. The CDR3 contains 18 residues. After removal of 4 bases from V and 0 bases from J, the junction contained 7 bases not matched to a gene. Germline CDR1 is KGHDR and CDR2 is SFDVKD. CDR3 coding DNA: TGTGCCACCAGTGACGCTACTAGCGGGGGACGCTCCTACAATGAGCAGTTCTTC. Translation: CATSDATSGGRSYNEQFF.

This chain joins TRBV6-4 and TRBJ2-7; possible D gene TRBD2, 5 bases. V was clipped by 5 bases and J by 1 base, with 12 bases between them. The germline CDR1 and CDR2 sequences are MRHNA and SNTAGT. The CDR3 loop spans 14 amino acids. This chain's CDR3 is CASSPGTSSYEQYV. The CDR3 DNA sequence: TGTGCCAGCAGTCCGGGAACGAGTTCCTACGAGCAGTACGTC.

The V gene is TRBV29-1, the J gene TRBJ1-1; D gene ambiguous. The CDR3 loop spans 14 amino acids. Trimming left V 4 bases short and J 1 base short, with 13 bases between. CDR1 is SQVTM, CDR2 ANQGSEA, per germline. The DNA of the CDR3 is TGCAGCGTTGTCCCTAAGGGTTCGAACACTGAAGCTTTCTTT. This translates into CSVVPKGSNTEAFF.

The J gene is TRBJ1-1, the V gene TRBV10-2; 10 bases align to TRBD1. CDR3 size: 14 residues. With 3 bases clipped from V and 4 bases from J, the junction kept 2 bases outside the gene matches. CDR1 and CDR2 from the germline V gene are WSHSY and SAAADI. CDR3 amino acids: CASSDGTGVTEAFF. The CDR3 bases are TGCGCCAGCAGTGACGGGACAGGGGTCACTGAAGCTTTCTTT.

The J gene is TRBJ2-7, the V gene TRBV4-1; 7 bases are a match to TRBD1. V lost 4 bases and J lost 6; bases outside the gene matches: 15. The CDR3 consists of 16 residues. Germline assignment: CDR1 MGHRA and CDR2 YSYEKL. The chain's CDR3 is CASSPFISGQSPEQYF. CDR3 nucleotide sequence: TGCGCCAGCAGCCCGTTTATTTCGGGACAGAGCCCCGAGCAGTACTTC.

CDR3 protein: CASSVLSGYNTEAFF. In nucleotides, the CDR3 is TGTGCCAGCAGCGTTCTATCAGGCTACAACACTGAAGCTTTCTTT. The chain combines TRBV9 with TRBJ1-1; D is unclear. Trimming removed 2 bases from V and 2 bases from J, with 13 bases in between. Germline CDR1 is SGDLS and CDR2 is YYNGEE. This CDR3 is built from 15 residues.

This clone has more than one count but fewer than ten. The chain recombines TRBV5-4 with TRBJ2-7; D is possibly TRBD2 (5 bases). Germline loops: CDR1 SGHNT, CDR2 YYREEE (reference sequence). The ends were cut back, 0 bases at V and 3 bases at J, with 7 bases in the middle. The CDR3 consists of 13 residues. CDR3 in amino acids: CASSLAGNYEQYV. The CDR3 coding sequence is TGTGCCAGCAGCTTGGCGGGGAACTACGAGCAGTACGTC.

This clone showed up just once. The J gene is TRBJ1-3, the V gene TRBV18, with D unresolved. Germline CDR1 KGHSH, CDR2 LQKENI. This CDR3 region has 16 residues. Trimming pared 3 bases from V and 0 bases from J, leaving 12 bases between. The CDR3 region is CASSPPAVSSGNTIYF. CDR3 nucleotide sequence: TGTGCCAGCTCACCGCCCGCAGTGAGCTCTGGAAACACCATATATTTT.

The chain combines TRBV7-2 with TRBJ2-1, with TRBD2 matching 10 bases. Germline CDR1 and CDR2: SGHTA and FQGNSA. The CDR3 loop spans 14 amino acids. Trimming cost V 4 bases and J 8 bases; bases outside gene matches: 5. CDR3 nucleotides: TGTGCCAGCAGCTGGAGCGGGGGGGCGGATGAGCAGTTCTTC. It is translated as CASSWSGGADEQFF.

V and J are TRBV5-1 and TRBJ2-7, with D unclear. The length of the CDR3 is 14 residues. Trimming left V 5 bases short and J 0 bases short, with 12 bases between. CDR1 SGHRS and CDR2 YFSETQ come from the germline V gene. The DNA of the CDR3 is TGCGCCAGCAGGCCTGGACCGAGCTCCTACGAGCAGTACGTC. As protein: CASRPGPSSYEQYV.

This chain uses TRBV10-2 with TRBJ2-3; TRBD2 aligns across 10 bases. Trimming took 2 bases from V and 5 from J; bases not matched to a gene: 4. Looked up from germline, CDR1 is WSHSY and CDR2 is SAAADI. The CDR3 length is 15 residues. CDR3 sequence reads: CASSELAGAIDTQYF. CDR3 nucleotide sequence: TGCGCCAGCAGTGAGCTAGCGGGGGCGATAGATACGCAGTATTTT.

The chain recombines TRBV30 with TRBJ1-2; maybe TRBD1 (6 bases). Germline V gene data show CDR1 as GTSNPN and CDR2 as SVGIG (reference sequence). Trimming left V 5 bases short and J 5 bases short, with 12 bases between. This CDR3 is built from 12 residues. The CDR3: CAWSTGNYGYTF. Written as DNA, the CDR3 is TGTGCCTGGTCGACAGGAAATTATGGCTACACCTTC.

The J gene is TRBJ1-2, the V gene TRBV11-2; 7 nucleotides align to TRBD1. V lost 1 base and J lost 3; bases outside the gene matches: 2. CDR1 and CDR2 from the germline V gene are SGHAT and FQNNGV. This CDR3 region has 14 residues. The CDR3 nucleotides are TGTGCCAGCAGCTTAGTCCAGGGGGACTATGGCTACACCTTC. Translation: CASSLVQGDYGYTF.